This T cell receptor (beta chain) was obtained from a study of T-cell reconstitution after alpha-beta-depleted transplantation in children. Germline CDR1 and CDR2: SGHTA and FQGNSA. Trimming stripped 2 bases from V and 3 bases from J, with 8 bases between. CDR3 length: 13 residues. TCRbeta library construction was performed incorporating unique molecular identifiers. Using its own MiXCR run on the PCR reads, TCRdb lists one record per CDR3 protein. The sample includes 450,000 to 700,000 distinct CDR3 sequences, roughly 27% of them seen just once. This specimen consisted of PBMCs, obtained before TCRalphabeta/CD19-depleted stem cell transplant. This clonotype was sampled from a boy younger than two with Wiskott-Aldrich syndrome, due to receive a stem cell transplant. This chain links TRBV7-2 with TRBJ2-7; D unresolved. The CDR3, as DNA: TGTGCCAGCAGCTTATTTTTCAGCTACGAGCAGTACTTC. This translates into CASSLFFSYEQYF. Supplemented by reference TRBV7-2 and TRBJ2-7, the full variable domain reads GAGVSQSPSNKVTEKGKDVELRCDPISGHTALYWYRQSLGQGLEFLIYFQGNSAPDKSGLPSDRFSAERTGGSVSTLTIQRTQQEDSAVYLCASSLFFSYEQYFGPGTRLTVT.